These 18 T cell receptor beta chains share one sample of origin, sequenced in a study of T cell repertoires in cytomegalovirus infection. These receptors have no identified antigens. From the reads, TCRdb called clonotypes with MiXCR, one entry per CDR3 protein. The data show more than 40,000 distinct CDR3 sequences, about a fifth seen once. The input for sequencing was CD8+ T cells from cultured PBMCs, taken from culture after CMV antigen stimulation. These TCRs come from a human donor in good health (CMV status not recorded). Some clones in this sample may be carry-over from other donors' samples.

Only a few counts were recorded for this clonotype. The V and J genes are TRBV12-3 or TRBV12-4 and TRBJ2-1, with D perhaps matching TRBD1 or TRBD2 (5 bases each). V lost 8 bases, J lost 4 bases, and 15 bases lay in between. The CDR3 is 14 amino acids. The CDR3 DNA is TGTGCCAGCCAACCCGAGGGGCCATACAATGAGCAGTTCTTC. This gives the protein CASQPEGPYNEQFF.

This clonotype turned up a few times. The chain employs TRBV7-9 and TRBJ2-7; no firm D call. The CDR3 contains 14 residues. The germline gives CDR1 SEHNR, CDR2 FQNEAQ (reference sequence). Trimming left V 6 bases short and J 7 bases short, with 19 bases between. The CDR3 loop is CASRPDGSFGEQYF. Written as DNA, the CDR3 is TGTGCCAGCAGACCGGACGGTTCCTTCGGGGAGCAGTACTTC.

V and J are TRBV5-6 and TRBJ2-1, with D unclear. The germline V gene has CDR1 SGHDT and CDR2 YYEEEE. The CDR3 sequence is 14 residues long. The V and J ends lost 7 bases and 1 base respectively, with 12 bases between them. CDR3 coding DNA: TGTGCCAGCGGCGCGGACCCGTCCTACAATGAGCAGTTCTTC. Translation gives CASGADPSYNEQFF.

This clonotype was detected a few times. J is TRBJ2-7 and V is TRBV6-6; possible D gene TRBD2, 5 bases. This CDR3 region has 12 residues. V was trimmed by 0 bases and J by 5 bases, leaving 5 bases between them. Germline V lookup: CDR1 MNHNY, CDR2 SVGAGI (reference sequence). CDR3 in amino acids: CASSYSRDEQYF. In DNA form, the CDR3 reads TGTGCCAGCAGTTACTCGAGGGACGAGCAGTACTTC.

The J gene is TRBJ2-7, the V gene TRBV19; D is unclear. The germline V gene encodes CDR1 LNHDA and CDR2 SQIVND (reference sequence). The CDR3 loop spans 13 amino acids. V was clipped by 0 bases and J by 7 bases, with 10 bases between them. The CDR3 loop reads CASSIDPAREQYF. CDR3 nucleotide sequence: TGTGCCAGTAGTATAGATCCCGCGCGAGAGCAGTACTTC.

The genes are TRBV7-2 and TRBJ1-2; 9 nucleotides align to TRBD1. CDR3 length equals 13 residues. From germline, CDR1 is SGHTA and CDR2 FQGNSA. Unmatched junction bases numbered 6, after V lost 5 bases and J lost 8 bases. This CDR3 is CASSPDRGWGYTF. The CDR3 coding sequence is TGTGCCAGCAGCCCGGACAGGGGCTGGGGCTACACCTTC. Combining the CDR3 with reference TRBV7-2 and TRBJ1-2 gives the whole variable domain GAGVSQSPSNKVTEKGKDVELRCDPISGHTALYWYRQSLGQGLEFLIYFQGNSAPDKSGLPSDRFSAERTGGSVSTLTIQRTQQEDSAVYLCASSPDRGWGYTFGSGTRLTVV.

In DNA form, the CDR3 reads TGTGCCAGCAGTTTATCGTCAGGGCCGGGAACCGGGGAGCTGTTTTTT. Its translation: CASSLSSGPGTGELFF. V and J are TRBV27 and TRBJ2-2; D may match TRBD1 or TRBD2 (5 bases each). The germline V gene has CDR1 MNHEY and CDR2 SMNVEV (reference sequence). V shed 0 bases and J shed 5 bases, with 13 bases lying between them. The CDR3 spans 16 residues.

This clonotype turned up a few times. The rearrangement joins TRBV4-1 to TRBJ2-7; the D is unclear. V was trimmed by 3 bases and J by 0 bases, leaving 15 bases between them. The CDR3 sequence is 16 residues long. Germline assignment: CDR1 MGHRA and CDR2 YSYEKL. CDR3 residues: CASSHDRTSSSYEQYF. The CDR3 bases are TGCGCCAGCAGCCACGATCGTACCAGCAGCTCCTACGAGCAGTACTTC.

This clonotype came up a few times. This sequence joins TRBV6-2 or TRBV6-3 and TRBJ1-2; TRBD1 matches 9 bases. The CDR3 sequence is 14 residues long. Per germline, CDR1 MNHEY and CDR2 SVGEGT. Trimming at V came to 2 bases and at J to 5 bases, leaving 3 bases not matched to a gene. The CDR3 here is CASSYPGQGYGYTF. The CDR3 DNA reads as TGTGCCAGCAGTTACCCGGGACAGGGATATGGCTACACCTTC.

This clonotype was seen a handful of times. The rearrangement uses TRBV7-2 and TRBJ2-7; possible D gene TRBD2, 5 bases. From germline, CDR1 is SGHTA and CDR2 FQGNSA. Trimming left V 1 base short and J 3 bases short, with 10 bases between. The CDR3 extends over 14 amino acids. The CDR3 protein is CASSLGPAVYEQYF. In DNA, the CDR3 is TGTGCCAGCAGCTTAGGTCCAGCGGTCTACGAGCAGTACTTC.

This clonotype turned up a few times. This chain joins TRBV6-1 and TRBJ2-5; 8 positions agree with TRBD2. Losses at the gene ends were 6 bases for V and 5 bases for J; bases not matched to a gene: 5. The CDR3 is 13 residues long. Germline-derived CDR1 and CDR2 are MNHNS and SASEGT. CDR3 sequence: CASRRRGEETQYF. The CDR3 DNA reads TGTGCCAGCAGGAGGCGGGGGGAGGAGACCCAGTACTTC.

The chain employs TRBV14 and TRBJ2-1, with a weak D call TRBD2 (5 bases). V shed 4 bases and J shed 9 bases, with 25 bases lying between them. In germline, CDR1 is SGHDN, CDR2 FVKESK. The CDR3 spans 17 residues. CDR3 in amino acids: CASSPRVGAEGLGEQFF. The CDR3 bases are TGTGCCAGCAGCCCTCGAGTGGGCGCCGAGGGTCTAGGTGAGCAGTTCTTC.

The table lists this clonotype with a few counts. The genes are TRBV7-8 and TRBJ2-1; TRBD1 is a possible D gene (5 bases). The length of the CDR3 is 13 residues. Germline CDR1 SGHVS, CDR2 FQNEAQ. Trimming shortened V by 4 bases and J by 6 bases, and 10 bases separated the two germline ends. The CDR3 reads CASSWGVGNEQFF. The CDR3 nucleotides are TGTGCCAGCAGCTGGGGCGTAGGCAATGAGCAGTTCTTC.

The genes are TRBV27 and TRBJ2-5, with D perhaps matching TRBD2 (6 bases). V lost 4 bases and J lost 3, with 12 bases in between. The CDR3 totals 14 residues. Germline V lookup: CDR1 MNHEY, CDR2 SMNVEV (reference sequence). CDR3 amino acids: CASSSRTTEETQYF. The CDR3, as DNA: TGTGCCAGCAGTTCCCGGACTACCGAAGAGACCCAGTACTTC.

V is TRBV7-6 and J is TRBJ2-2; tentatively, D is TRBD2 (6 bases). The CDR3 runs to 17 residues. Germline loops: CDR1 SGHVS, CDR2 FNYEAQ. The germline V and J ends were trimmed by 5 bases and 5 bases, with 21 bases remaining between them. The CDR3 is CASSLLQAETRTGELFF. The CDR3 DNA is TGTGCCAGCAGCCTACTTCAAGCGGAGACTAGGACCGGGGAGCTGTTTTTT.

In its sample, this clonotype was seen a few times. This chain joins TRBV30 and TRBJ1-5, with 7 bases matching TRBD1. CDR3 length equals 14 residues. CDR1 is GTSNPN, CDR2 SVGIG, per germline (reference sequence). V shed 0 bases and J 4 bases; nucleotides not matched to a gene: 3. CDR3 in amino acids: CAWSVGTANQPQHF. CDR3 sequence (DNA): TGTGCCTGGAGTGTGGGGACAGCTAATCAGCCCCAGCATTTT.

This clonotype was observed a few times. The rearrangement joins TRBV4-2 to TRBJ2-3; 8 bases agree with TRBD2. V shed 3 bases, J shed 6 bases, and the junction held 2 bases outside the gene matches. Germline assignment: CDR1 LGHNA and CDR2 YNFKEQ. The CDR3 contains 13 residues. The CDR3 spells CASSHRGGDTQYF. CDR3 nucleotides: TGTGCCAGCAGCCACCGGGGGGGGGATACGCAGTATTTT.

This clonotype was counted between two and nine times. The V gene is TRBV5-6, the J gene TRBJ2-2; TRBD2 matches 11 bases. Germline loops: CDR1 SGHDT, CDR2 YYEEEE. V dropped 5 bases and J dropped 5; count of bases not matched to a gene: 8. The CDR3 covers 16 residues. The CDR3 DNA follows: TGTGCCAGCAGGCCCCTAGCGGGAGGAACTACCGGGGAGCTGTTTTTT. This translates into CASRPLAGGTTGELFF.